The 10 T cell receptor beta chains given below trace back to one sample, sequenced in a study of blood T cells in healthy people across ages. Primed by a sample-barcoded 5' primer and a J-beta primer mix, a second PCR proceeded for about 6 to 12 cycles. Via MiXCR, TCRdb re-called the 5' RACE reads, giving one row per CDR3 protein. This table has 850,000 to 1,000,000 distinct CDR3 sequences, roughly half appearing once. The sequenced material came from blood. These receptor sequences come from a woman in her sixties or seventies in good health.

This clonotype was seen once. This chain uses TRBV20-1 with TRBJ1-5, with D possibly being TRBD1 (5 bases). This CDR3 region has 13 residues. Trimming left V 1 base short and J 5 bases short, with 9 bases between. Germline V gene lookup returns CDR1 DFQATT and CDR2 SNEGSKA (reference sequence). This CDR3 reads CSARGDGDQPQHF. Here the CDR3 DNA reads TGCAGTGCTAGAGGGGACGGTGATCAGCCCCAGCATTTT.

V and J are TRBV7-2 and TRBJ2-5; D may be TRBD2 (6 bases). CDR1 and CDR2 from the germline V gene are SGHTA and FQGNSA. The ends were cut back, 0 bases at V and 5 bases at J, with 10 bases in the middle. The CDR3 runs to 14 residues. This CDR3 is CASSLAPGGETQYF. In DNA, the CDR3 is TGTGCCAGCAGCTTAGCGCCTGGGGGGGAGACCCAGTACTTC.

This clonotype was seen a handful of times. This chain uses TRBV11-2 with TRBJ2-5; a weak D match, TRBD1 (6 bases). Trimming shortened V by 1 base and J by 4 bases, and 13 bases separated the two germline ends. Germline V gene data show CDR1 as SGHAT and CDR2 as FQNNGV. The CDR3 sequence is 15 residues long. The CDR3 DNA is TGTGCCAGCAGCTTAGGGGCCACAGGGAGAGAGACCCAGTACTTC. Translated, it gives CASSLGATGRETQYF.

The J gene is TRBJ2-2, the V gene TRBV10-3, with 9 bases that match TRBD2. Trimming at V came to 6 bases and at J to 4 bases, leaving 15 bases not matched to a gene. The CDR3 runs to 18 residues. Germline V gene lookup returns CDR1 ENHRY and CDR2 SYGVKD. CDR3 region: CAISQPGLADKGTGELFF. CDR3 DNA: TGTGCCATCAGCCAACCGGGACTAGCAGACAAAGGCACCGGGGAGCTGTTTTTT.

Here the CDR3 DNA reads TGTGCCAGTAGTATGCCCAGGGCAGCCTTATTAAAGCAGCATTTT. Translated: CASSMPRAALLKQHF. The chain couples TRBV19 to TRBJ1-5, with D perhaps TRBD1 (5 bases). This CDR3 has 15 amino acids. Germline V gene sequence: CDR1 LNHDA, CDR2 SQIVND (reference sequence). V was pared by 3 bases and J by 13 bases, with 22 bases between.

The chain carries TRBV20-1 and TRBJ2-7, with unresolved D. Germline V gene sequence: CDR1 DFQATT, CDR2 SNEGSKA (reference sequence). The CDR3 has 13 residues. Trimming took off 7 bases at V and 0 bases at J, with 13 bases between the two ends. The CDR3 sequence: CSVHGRSSYEQYF. The CDR3, as DNA: TGCAGTGTTCATGGCCGGTCCTCCTACGAGCAGTACTTC.

The chain links TRBV11-2 to TRBJ2-2, with a possible D match to TRBD1 (5 bases). Germline assignment: CDR1 SGHAT and CDR2 FQNNGV. The CDR3 runs to 14 residues. V lost 0 bases and J lost 6, with 8 bases in between. CDR3 in amino acids: CASSLDGRAGELFF. CDR3 sequence (DNA): TGTGCCAGCAGCTTAGATGGCAGGGCCGGGGAGCTGTTTTTT.

The rearrangement uses TRBV11-2 and TRBJ2-3, with 15 bases aligning to TRBD2. The CDR3 has 16 residues. After removal of 5 bases from V and 4 bases from J, the junction contained 4 bases not matched to a gene. Germline V gene sequence: CDR1 SGHAT, CDR2 FQNNGV. The CDR3 bases are TGTGCCAGCAGCCGGACTAGCGGGAGGGGGTCAGATACGCAGTATTTT. It encodes CASSRTSGRGSDTQYF.

The gene calls are TRBV29-1 and TRBJ2-5; no definite D call. The CDR3 extends over 12 amino acids. In germline, CDR1 is SQVTM, CDR2 ANQGSEA. Trimming removed 6 bases at V and 5 bases at J, with 13 bases between. CDR3 sequence: CSVPAVRETQYF. CDR3 nucleotides: TGCAGCGTCCCGGCAGTGAGGGAGACCCAGTACTTC.

This clonotype was found many times. The chain is built from TRBV3-1 and TRBJ2-6; D is ambiguous. The CDR3 extends over 15 amino acids. V lost 4 bases, J lost 0 bases, and 7 bases lay in between. Germline CDR1 and CDR2: LGHDT and YNNKEL (reference sequence). DNA for the CDR3: TGTGCCAGCAGCCGAACGAGCTCTGGGGCCAACGTCCTGACTTTC. Encoded protein: CASSRTSSGANVLTF. The variable domain in full, with the rest retrieved from reference TRBV3-1 and TRBJ2-6, is DTAVSQTPKYLVTQMGNDKSIKCEQNLGHDTMYWYKQDSKKFLKIMFSYNNKELIINETVPNRFSPKSPDKAHLNLHINSLELGDSAVYFCASSRTSSGANVLTFGAGSRLTVL.